These T cell receptor beta chains were read from a single sample in a study of human T cells and chemical hapten exposure. TCRdb redid the calling of the RACE reads with MiXCR, one entry per CDR3 protein. The sample holds about 40,000 distinct CDR3 sequences, roughly a tenth seen once. Sequencing used whole blood, obtained in connection with sensitization to the hapten diphenylcyclopropenone (DPC). The receptors originated from a man aged 30 to 39 with alopecia areata. Some clones in this sample may be carry-over from other donors' samples. CDR3s include the opening cysteine and the closing phenylalanine or tryptophan. A D gene is named only where the DNA matches it firmly. Only part of the rows carry a size: once, few, many, or a class if the clone is expanded.

clone_size	cdr3_length	d_call	v_call	j_call	cdr3_nt	cdr3_aa
NA	17	NA	TRBV2	TRBJ2-5	TGTGCCAGCAGTGAAGGGCCTACAGGACTAAGCCAACAGACCCAGTACTTC	CASSEGPTGLSQQTQYF
few	11	NA	TRBV20-1	TRBJ2-5	TGCAGTGCTAGACTCAGCAAGACCCAGTACTTC	CSARLSKTQYF
few	16	NA	TRBV5-1	TRBJ2-4	TGCGCCAGCAGCCTCGACCAGGGGCCCGGTCAAAACATTCAGTACTTC	CASSLDQGPGQNIQYF
many	13	NA	TRBV6-5	TRBJ2-3	TGTGCCAGCAGGGAGTCGGGAACAGATACGCAGTATTTT	CASRESGTDTQYF
many	16	TRBD2	TRBV7-8	TRBJ2-1	TGTGCCAGCACCATCCCCGTCGGACTAGGCCCGGCTGAGCAGTTCTTC	CASTIPVGLGPAEQFF
many	14	TRBD1	TRBV7-2	TRBJ2-5	TGTGCCAGCAGCTTCCGGGACAGGGAGGAGACCCAGTACTTC	CASSFRDREETQYF
NA	14	NA	TRBV20-1	TRBJ1-4	TGCAGTGCTAATATGGGGACCCTTAATGAAAAACTGTTTTTT	CSANMGTLNEKLFF
few	16	NA	TRBV7-9	TRBJ2-2	TGTGCCAGCAGCTTAGCGCTAACAGCTAACACCGGGGAGCTGTTTTTT	CASSLALTANTGELFF
medium-sized	14	NA	TRBV6-6	TRBJ1-1	TGTGCCAGCACTCATGCGGTATTGAACACTGAAGCTTTCTTT	CASTHAVLNTEAFF
NA	13	TRBD2	TRBV20-1	TRBJ2-5	TGCAGTGCTAATCATCTAGCGGAAGAGACCCAGTACTTC	CSANHLAEETQYF
many	13	NA	TRBV27	TRBJ1-4	TGTGCCAGCAGTAGGGTCAGTTTTACCAAACTGTTTTTT	CASSRVSFTKLFF
NA	13	NA	TRBV11-3	TRBJ1-2	TGTGCCAGCAGCTTAGAGATCGGTACCGGCTACACCTTC	CASSLEIGTGYTF
many	11	NA	TRBV29-1	TRBJ2-3	TGCAGCGTGAGCCCTACAGATACGCAGTATTTT	CSVSPTDTQYF
few	15	TRBD2	TRBV11-3	TRBJ2-1	TGTGCCAGCAGCACTAGCGGTAAACCCTACAATGAGCAGTTCTTC	CASSTSGKPYNEQFF
many	14	TRBD2	TRBV7-6	TRBJ2-1	TGTGCCAGCAGCTCGGGGACTACCTACAATGAGCAGTTCTTC	CASSSGTTYNEQFF
many	13	NA	TRBV20-1	TRBJ2-3	TGCAGTGCGGCCACAGGGAGTTCAGATACGCAGTATTTT	CSAATGSSDTQYF
few	17	TRBD2	TRBV14	TRBJ2-3	TGTGCCAGCAGCCAAGATCAAGCGGGGGGGCCATTCGATACGCAGTATTTT	CASSQDQAGGPFDTQYF
few	13	TRBD2	TRBV12-3/TRBV12-4	TRBJ2-3	TGTGCCAGCATTAGGACTAGGACAGATACGCAGTATTTT	CASIRTRTDTQYF
many	14	NA	TRBV18	TRBJ1-1	TGTGCCAGCTCACCCACCACAATGAACACTGAAGCTTTCTTT	CASSPTTMNTEAFF
NA	15	NA	TRBV12-2	TRBJ2-1	TGTGCAAGTCGCCGGGACAGGGGGACTTACAATGAGCAGTTCTTC	CASRRDRGTYNEQFF
few	12	NA	TRBV5-1	TRBJ2-7	TGCGCCAGCAGCTTGGGGAAAAACGAGCAGTACTTC	CASSLGKNEQYF
few	11	NA	TRBV24-1	TRBJ1-2	TGTGCCACCAGTGAAGGGTACGGCTACACCTTC	CATSEGYGYTF
many	16	NA	TRBV12-3/TRBV12-4	TRBJ2-3	TGTGCCAGCAGTTTCGGGCTAGCCGGAGGCCCAGATACGCAGTATTTT	CASSFGLAGGPDTQYF
NA	20	TRBD2	TRBV4-3	TRBJ2-3	TGCGCCAGCAGCCAAGAGCCTTCTAGCGGGAGGAGTTACCCCACAGATACGCAGTATTTT	CASSQEPSSGRSYPTDTQYF
NA	16	TRBD1	TRBV11-2	TRBJ2-5	TGTGCCAGCAGCAAAAGGACAGGGGTTAAACAAGAGACCCAGTACTTC	CASSKRTGVKQETQYF
many	15	TRBD2	TRBV7-6	TRBJ2-1	TGTGCCAGCAGCCTAACTAGCGGAAAGGGGAATGAGCAGTTCTTC	CASSLTSGKGNEQFF
NA	13	NA	TRBV6-6	TRBJ1-2	TGTGCCAGCAGTTACGTCCCAAACTATGGCTACACCTTC	CASSYVPNYGYTF
few	15	TRBD1	TRBV19	TRBJ2-5	TGTGCCAGTAGTAGACAGGGGGCAGCTGGCGAGACCCAGTACTTC	CASSRQGAAGETQYF
many	14	NA	TRBV11-2	TRBJ2-2	TGTGCCAGCAGTAGTTTCTCGAACACCGGGGAGCTGTTTTTT	CASSSFSNTGELFF
NA	11	TRBD1	TRBV20-1	TRBJ1-4	TGCAGTGCTCTGGACAGGGAAAAACTGTTTTTT	CSALDREKLFF
few	14	NA	TRBV11-3	TRBJ1-3	TGTGCCAGCAGCTTCGTTGGATCTGGAAACACCATATATTTT	CASSFVGSGNTIYF
few	12	NA	TRBV3-1	TRBJ2-5	TGTGCCAGCAGCCCCAGTTCGGAGACCCAGTACTTC	CASSPSSETQYF
many	20	TRBD2	TRBV28	TRBJ2-1	TGTGCCAGCAGTTTACGGATAAGTATAAGCGGGAGTATCAGGGGCAATGAGCAGTTCTTC	CASSLRISISGSIRGNEQFF
many	22	TRBD1	TRBV6-2/TRBV6-3	TRBJ2-7	TGTGCCAGCAGTGACCCGATTCTCTCAGGGGGTACCCATCGGATCAACACCTACGAGCAGTACTTC	CASSDPILSGGTHRINTYEQYF
many	13	NA	TRBV12-3/TRBV12-4	TRBJ1-1	TGTGCCAGCAGCCTCATCGTGAACACTGAAGCTTTCTTT	CASSLIVNTEAFF
many	15	NA	TRBV7-3	TRBJ2-3	TGTGCCAGCAGCTTAATGAGATCTAGCACAGATACGCAGTATTTT	CASSLMRSSTDTQYF
few	18	NA	TRBV28	TRBJ2-4	TGTGCCAGCAGTTTAAGCTTAACGGAACCCTTAGCCAAAAACATTCAGTACTTC	CASSLSLTEPLAKNIQYF
many	16	NA	TRBV4-2	TRBJ2-1	TGTGCCAGCAGCCAAGATGGTCGGGAGAGGGGCAATGAGCAGTTCTTC	CASSQDGRERGNEQFF
NA	16	NA	TRBV20-1	TRBJ2-1	TGCAGTGCGCCCAGATCCAGGGCAAGCTCCTACAATGAGCAGTTCTTC	CSAPRSRASSYNEQFF
many	11	NA	TRBV5-1	TRBJ2-7	TGCGCCAGCAGCCCCGGATACGAGCAGTACTTC	CASSPGYEQYF
NA	21	TRBD2	TRBV9	TRBJ2-1	TGTGCCAGCAGAAAGACGCCGGGACTAGCGGGGGGTCATAGCTCCTACAATGAGCAGTTCTTC	CASRKTPGLAGGHSSYNEQFF
medium-sized	12	NA	TRBV7-3	TRBJ2-1	TGTGCCAGCAGCTTAGGAAACAATGAGCAGTTCTTC	CASSLGNNEQFF
many	15	NA	TRBV5-1	TRBJ1-4	TGCGCCAGCAGCGCGGGACTCACAACTAATGAAAAACTGTTTTTT	CASSAGLTTNEKLFF
many	14	NA	TRBV2	TRBJ2-6	TGTGCCACAAGGGACAAATCTGGGGCCAACGTCCTGACTTTC	CATRDKSGANVLTF
many	12	NA	TRBV11-2	TRBJ2-1	TGTGCCAGCAGCTTAGTGGGCGAGATTGAGTTCTTC	CASSLVGEIEFF
many	15	NA	TRBV7-2	TRBJ2-1	TGTGCCAGCAGCCCCAGCAGGGGCACCTACAATGAGCAGTTCTTC	CASSPSRGTYNEQFF
few	17	TRBD1	TRBV18	TRBJ1-2	TGTGCCAGCTCACCTCGCGTTCACCAGGGGGCAAGTAATGGCTACACCTTC	CASSPRVHQGASNGYTF
NA	15	NA	TRBV7-6	TRBJ2-1	TGTGCCAGCAGCTTAGGTCTAGCGAGTGGGGATGAGCAGTTCTTC	CASSLGLASGDEQFF
many	13	NA	TRBV18	TRBJ1-1	TGTGCCAGCTCACCAATCTGGGGCACTGAAGCTTTCTTT	CASSPIWGTEAFF
NA	14	TRBD1	TRBV20-1	TRBJ2-7	TGCAGTGCTGAGGGACAGCTTTTGCCTAGGGAGCAGTACTTC	CSAEGQLLPREQYF
NA	13	NA	TRBV4-1	TRBJ1-1	TGCGCCAGCAGCCAAGCCAGGGGCACTGAAGCTTTCTTT	CASSQARGTEAFF
NA	18	NA	TRBV12-3/TRBV12-4	TRBJ2-6	TGTGCCAGCAGTTTTAGTCTCCCGGGGGCGTCTGGGGCCAACGTCCTGACTTTC	CASSFSLPGASGANVLTF
few	13	NA	TRBV29-1	TRBJ1-2	TGCAGCGTTATCCTACAAGTTAACTATGGCTACACCTTC	CSVILQVNYGYTF